The 3 T cell receptor beta chains given below trace back to one sample, sequenced in a study of PD-L1 blockade in urothelial cancer. TCRdb's table, derived via immunoSEQ multiplex PCR, lists solely in-frame clones and lacks some. The table includes more than 30,000 clones, about nine tenths detected once. Time point indicated: peripheral blood 6 weeks after treatment start. The sample consisted of PBMCs, taken around atezolizumab (anti-PD-L1) treatment. The receptors derive from a man at least 80 years old with urothelial cancer.

This chain links TRBV19 with TRBJ1-5; no definite D call. CDR1 and CDR2 (germline): LNHDA, SQIVND (reference sequence). The CDR3 spans 15 residues. V lost 5 bases and J lost 1, with 12 bases in between. CDR3 in amino acids: CASSPGVRSNQPQHF. The CDR3 DNA sequence: TGTGCCAGTAGTCCCGGGGTACGGAGCAATCAGCCCCAGCATTTT.

There are a few counts of this clone. The chain links TRBV9 to TRBJ2-5, with 7 bases matching TRBD2. CDR1 SGDLS and CDR2 YYNGEE come from the germline V gene. CDR3 size: 16 residues. J was trimmed by 4 bases and V by 4 bases; bases with no gene match: 13. In DNA, the CDR3 is TGTGCCAGCAGCCCCGGAGTTGGGGGGGGAGGAGAGACCCAGTACTTC. This encodes CASSPGVGGGGETQYF.

This chain links TRBV5-6 with TRBJ1-4, with 7 nucleotides matching TRBD1. Per the germline V gene, CDR1 is SGHDT and CDR2 is YYEEEE. This CDR3 is 14 amino acids long. V gave up 2 bases and J gave up 8 bases; unmatched junction bases: 6. The CDR3 sequence is CASSFGTEEEKLFF. CDR3 nucleotide sequence: TGTGCCAGCAGCTTCGGGACAGAAGAAGAAAAACTGTTTTTT.